The rows below give T cell receptor beta chains drawn from one sample of a study of beta chain features in type 1 diabetes. The table came from immunoSEQ multiplex PCR; TCRdb's copy has only in-frame clones and leaves some out. The sample records 600,000 to 700,000 clones, 9.5% to 15% being singletons. The specimen was naive CD4+ T cells from blood. All receptors come from a man younger than 45 with type 1 diabetes. Each CDR3 is given with its conserved first and last residue. D genes are given only for firm matches. Some rows have no size entry. The others give once, few or many, or a class for an expanded clone.

D: -; V: TRBV5-6; size: few; J: TRBJ2-7; DNA: TGTGCCAGCAGCTACTCCTGGGGCTCCTACGAGCAGTACTTC; CDR3: CASSYSWGSYEQYF
D: TRBD1; V: TRBV5-5; size: few; J: TRBJ2-3; DNA: TGTGCCAGCAGCTTGACAGGGGATGTCACAGATACGCAGTATTTT; CDR3: CASSLTGDVTDTQYF
D: -; V: TRBV14; size: few; J: TRBJ2-1; DNA: TGTGCCAGCAGCCAAGGGTCCGCGGGGCTCGGTGAGCAGTTCTTC; CDR3: CASSQGSAGLGEQFF
D: -; V: TRBV4-3; size: -; J: TRBJ1-1; DNA: TGCGCCAGCAGCCAAGCGAGATCAAGAGGGACTGAAGCTTTCTTT; CDR3: CASSQARSRGTEAFF
D: TRBD1; V: TRBV9; size: few; J: TRBJ2-7; DNA: TGTGCCAGCAGCGTGACAGGGGACCTCCCCTACGAGCAGTACTTC; CDR3: CASSVTGDLPYEQYF
D: -; V: TRBV5-1; size: few; J: TRBJ2-5; DNA: TGCGCCAGCAGCCGAAGCTTTCTTAGGGAACAAGAGACCCAGTACTTC; CDR3: CASSRSFLREQETQYF
D: TRBD1; V: TRBV10-3; size: -; J: TRBJ2-5; DNA: TGTGCCATCAGGGGTGGACAGGGCCAAGAGACCCAGTACTTC; CDR3: CAIRGGQGQETQYF
D: TRBD2; V: TRBV5-1; size: -; J: TRBJ2-5; DNA: TGCGCCAGCAGCCAGAGGCTAGCGGGGGGAGAGACCCAGTACTTC; CDR3: CASSQRLAGGETQYF
D: -; V: TRBV7-2; size: few; J: TRBJ1-5; DNA: TGTGCCAGCAGGGTCTTGGCCAGCCAGCCCCAGCATTTT; CDR3: CASRVLASQPQHF
D: -; V: TRBV4-2; size: -; J: TRBJ1-5; DNA: TGTGCCAGCAGCCAAGCAGGGCAGGGGCTTTATCAGCCCCAGCATTTT; CDR3: CASSQAGQGLYQPQHF
D: -; V: TRBV19; size: -; J: TRBJ1-5; DNA: TGTGCCAGTACCTCCGGGGTAAGCCAGCCCCAGCATTTT; CDR3: CASTSGVSQPQHF
D: -; V: TRBV27; size: -; J: TRBJ2-5; DNA: TGTGCCAGCAGTCCCCAACCCCAAGAGACCCAGTACTTC; CDR3: CASSPQPQETQYF
D: TRBD1; V: TRBV6-5; size: -; J: TRBJ2-5; DNA: TGTGCCAGCAGTTACGGGACAGGGGGCTATGAGACCCAGTACTTC; CDR3: CASSYGTGGYETQYF
D: TRBD1; V: TRBV5-6; size: -; J: TRBJ2-1; DNA: TGTGCCAGCGGATGGGACAGGGCCTACAATGAGCAGTTCTTC; CDR3: CASGWDRAYNEQFF
D: -; V: TRBV19; size: -; J: TRBJ2-7; DNA: TGTGCCAGTAGTACCCGGGGGAGATCCTACGAGCAGTACTTC; CDR3: CASSTRGRSYEQYF
D: -; V: TRBV2; size: -; J: TRBJ1-5; DNA: TGTGCCAGCAGTGAAGGTTCCTCCTGGCCCCAGCATTTT; CDR3: CASSEGSSWPQHF
D: -; V: TRBV27; size: few; J: TRBJ2-7; DNA: TGTGCCAGCAGTTTTGTTAGCTCCTACGAGCAGTACTTC; CDR3: CASSFVSSYEQYF
D: -; V: TRBV2; size: -; J: TRBJ1-2; DNA: TGTGCCAGCAGTGACAGAGGGGCGCCTAACTATGGCTACACCTTC; CDR3: CASSDRGAPNYGYTF
D: TRBD1; V: TRBV7-9; size: -; J: TRBJ2-2; DNA: TGTGCCAGCAGCTCCCGGACAGGGGAATCGAACACCGGGGAGCTGTTTTTT; CDR3: CASSSRTGESNTGELFF
D: -; V: TRBV5-4; size: -; J: TRBJ2-5; DNA: TGTGCCAGCAGGGGGGCGGGGCAAGAGACCCAGTACTTC; CDR3: CASRGAGQETQYF
D: -; V: TRBV5-6; size: -; J: TRBJ1-5; DNA: TGTGCCAGCAGCTTGGGACATGGCAATCAGCCCCAGCATTTT; CDR3: CASSLGHGNQPQHF
D: -; V: TRBV28; size: -; J: TRBJ2-5; DNA: TGTGCCAGCAGTGCCTCATTCGTTCCCAACCAAGAGACCCAGTACTTC; CDR3: CASSASFVPNQETQYF
D: TRBD1; V: TRBV6-5; size: few; J: TRBJ1-2; DNA: TGTGCCAGCAGAAGCCAGGGGGGTAATGGCTACACCTTC; CDR3: CASRSQGGNGYTF
D: -; V: TRBV10-3; size: -; J: TRBJ2-5; DNA: TGTGCCACAACCGACCGCGGGGTGGGAGAGACCCAGTACTTC; CDR3: CATTDRGVGETQYF
D: -; V: TRBV18; size: -; J: TRBJ1-1; DNA: TGTGCCAGCTCACCCCAGGGTCGTTCTGAAGCTTTCTTT; CDR3: CASSPQGRSEAFF
D: TRBD1; V: TRBV9; size: few; J: TRBJ2-7; DNA: TGTGCCAGCAGCGTAACAGGGGCTTCCTACGAGCAGTACTTC; CDR3: CASSVTGASYEQYF
D: -; V: TRBV10-3; size: -; J: TRBJ2-7; DNA: TGTGCCATCAGTGAGTCGTCTAGGGATGGTAGCGAGCAGTACTTC; CDR3: CAISESSRDGSEQYF
D: -; V: TRBV10-2; size: few; J: TRBJ2-1; DNA: TGCGCCAGCAAGACCGCTAGCTCCTACAATGAGCAGTTCTTC; CDR3: CASKTASSYNEQFF
D: -; V: TRBV7-2; size: -; J: TRBJ2-5; DNA: TGTGCCAGCAGCCCTCGGCGAGTTCAAGAGACCCAGTACTTC; CDR3: CASSPRRVQETQYF
D: TRBD1; V: TRBV4-2; size: few; J: TRBJ1-5; DNA: TGTGCCAGCAGCCAAGATAGCGGACAGGGATATCAGCCCCAGCATTTT; CDR3: CASSQDSGQGYQPQHF
D: -; V: TRBV19; size: -; J: TRBJ2-7; DNA: TGTGCCAGTAGTAGCGGGGGCCTCTCCTACGAGCAGTACTTC; CDR3: CASSSGGLSYEQYF
D: -; V: TRBV4-2; size: -; J: TRBJ1-2; DNA: TGTGCCAGCAGCCAGCGGGGAGGGAGAGGCTACACCTTC; CDR3: CASSQRGGRGYTF
D: -; V: TRBV7-2; size: -; J: TRBJ1-4; DNA: TGTGCCAGCAGCTTTGGGGGCGAAAAACTGTTTTTT; CDR3: CASSFGGEKLFF
D: -; V: TRBV5-6; size: -; J: TRBJ2-3; DNA: TGTGCCAGCAGCTTGTCCGCTGATACGCAGTATTTT; CDR3: CASSLSADTQYF
D: TRBD1; V: TRBV2; size: -; J: TRBJ2-7; DNA: TGTGCCAGCAGTGGGATGACAGGGGCCTACGAGCAGTACTTC; CDR3: CASSGMTGAYEQYF
D: -; V: TRBV5-6; size: -; J: TRBJ1-2; DNA: TGTGCCAGCAGCTTGACCGGAAAGGTGCAAGATGGCTACACCTTC; CDR3: CASSLTGKVQDGYTF
D: -; V: TRBV27; size: -; J: TRBJ2-6; DNA: TGTGCCAGCACCGCAGGATCTGGGGCCAACGTCCTGACTTTC; CDR3: CASTAGSGANVLTF
D: -; V: TRBV2; size: -; J: TRBJ1-4; DNA: TGTGCCAGCACTAAGGCGGCCAATAATGAAAAACTGTTTTTT; CDR3: CASTKAANNEKLFF